This TCR beta chain was recorded in a study of CD8 T cells in ankylosing spondylitis. In TCRdb, the 5' RACE reads were re-called with MiXCR into one record per CDR3 protein. The profile covers roughly 370,000 distinct CDR3 sequences, with about 20% appearing a single time and 15% to 20% taken by the ten largest. This clonotype was counted a few times. What it binds is not known. Regarding the study as a whole: Relatively rare in peripheral blood, disease-linked clones were also CD8+. Typical of ankylosing spondylitis blood, it appeared, was a TCR beta motif of under 10 highly homologous variants. Certain motif variants had earlier been reported in reactive arthritis synovial fluid and blood.

The germline CDR1 and CDR2 sequences are MNHEY and SMNVEV (reference sequence). The CDR3 runs 17 residues. V lost 5 bases to trimming and J lost 7 bases; unmatched junction nucleotides: 16. The V call is TRBV27, the J call TRBJ2-2; TRBD2 matches 7 bases. This sequence originates from a male donor with ankylosing spondylitis. The sample was blood, either unsorted or a sorted T cell fraction (not recorded which). DNA of the CDR3: TGTGCCAGCAGTGGTGTGGTACTAGCGAGACCAAACGGGGAGCTGTTTTTT. It is translated as CASSGVVLARPNGELFF.